Each of the 5 T cell receptor beta chains below was sequenced from the same sample in a study of somatic mutations in cytotoxic T cells in rheumatoid arthritis. Sequencing used immunoSEQ multiplex PCR; TCRdb keeps in-frame clones, though not all of them. This sample has about 4,200 clones, with about 89% found just once. Sequencing was performed on CD8+ T cells sorted from blood. All receptors derive from an older woman with rheumatoid arthritis.

The chain employs TRBV6-5 and TRBJ1-1; D remains unclear. The CDR3 spans 14 residues. Germline CDR1 reads MNHEY; CDR2 reads SVGAGI. V was shortened by 0 bases and J by 8 bases, with 13 bases between the two germline ends. CDR3 nucleotide sequence: TGTGCCAGCAGTTACTCCATATCCCTCTACGAAGCTTTCTTT. Encoded protein: CASSYSISLYEAFF.

This chain uses TRBV6-1 with TRBJ1-1, with D uncertain. The CDR3 extends over 14 amino acids. Germline V CDR1 and CDR2: MNHNS, SASEGT. V lost 8 bases and J 2 bases, leaving 15 bases between the germline ends. CDR3 loop: CASLGGGINTEAFF. CDR3 DNA: TGTGCCAGCCTGGGAGGAGGGATTAACACTGAAGCTTTCTTT.

The J gene is TRBJ2-3, the V gene TRBV7-9; D is unclear. V shed 1 base and J shed 6 bases, with 11 bases lying between them. The CDR3 consists of 14 residues. Germline V gene lookup returns CDR1 SEHNR and CDR2 FQNEAQ (reference sequence). The chain's CDR3 is CASSLEATIDTQYF. The CDR3 coding sequence is TGTGCCAGCAGCTTAGAGGCTACTATTGATACGCAGTATTTT.

The rearrangement links TRBV5-4 to TRBJ2-3; 7 bases agree with TRBD2. CDR1 and CDR2 from the germline V gene are SGHNT and YYREEE (reference sequence). The V and J ends lost 2 bases and 5 bases, in that order; junction bases with no gene match: 11. The CDR3 consists of 16 residues. The CDR3 loop reads CASSFERGGGRDTQYF. The CDR3 bases are TGTGCCAGCAGCTTTGAGCGGGGTGGGGGTAGAGATACGCAGTATTTT.

Judged by abundance, this clone is large. V usage is TRBV28 and J usage is TRBJ1-4, with 7 bases identical to TRBD1. The CDR3 length is 15 residues. Looked up from germline, CDR1 is MDHEN and CDR2 is SYDVKM. V shed 5 bases, J shed 3 bases, and the junction held 6 bases outside the gene matches. The CDR3 is CASSASGGPNEKLFF. The CDR3 DNA reads as TGTGCCAGCAGTGCTTCAGGGGGACCTAATGAAAAACTGTTTTTT. The full variable domain, its missing parts supplied by reference TRBV28 and TRBJ1-4, is DVKVTQSSRYLVKRTGEKVFLECVQDMDHENMFWYRQDPGLGLRLIYFSYDVKMKEKGDIPEGYSVSREKKERFSLILESASTNQTSMYLCASSASGGPNEKLFFGSGTQLSVL.